This entry lists 30 T cell receptor beta chains sequenced from one sample in a study of T-cell memory formation after mild COVID-19. TCRdb re-called the 5' RACE reads through MiXCR, storing one row per CDR3 protein. Of fewer than 600,000 distinct CDR3 sequences listed, less than 25% were seen once; the top ten hold about 8.2%. The sample comprised PBMCs or a T cell subset sorted from them (not recorded which). The receptor source for this set is an adult woman who had mild COVID-19 (a few samples of this study predate the infection). Cell type and time point are not known.

The rearrangement joins TRBV5-1 to TRBJ2-6; 8 positions agree with TRBD1. V lost 4 bases, J lost 2 bases, and 11 bases stayed unmatched. Germline V lookup: CDR1 SGHRS, CDR2 YFSETQ. The CDR3 totals 18 residues. The CDR3 DNA reads TGCGCCAGCAGCGGACCTCAGGGGGCAACGCCTGGGGCCAACGTCCTGACTTTC. Translating it yields CASSGPQGATPGANVLTF.

This clonotype turned up a few times. CDR3 amino acids: CASSQEGAFPKPNEKLFF. CDR3 nucleotide sequence: TGTGCCAGCAGCCAAGAGGGAGCTTTCCCCAAGCCTAATGAAAAACTGTTTTTT. This rearrangement joins TRBV3-1 to TRBJ1-4; no clear D. Per the germline V gene, CDR1 is LGHDT and CDR2 is YNNKEL (reference sequence). V lost 0 bases, J lost 3 bases, and 17 bases lay in between. The CDR3 has 18 residues.

This clonotype was seen only a few times. V gene TRBV10-3 combines with J gene TRBJ2-7; unclear D gene. This CDR3 has 14 residues. CDR1 is ENHRY, CDR2 SYGVKD, per germline. The ends were cut back, 2 bases at V and 1 base at J, with 9 bases in the middle. CDR3 sequence (DNA): TGTGCCATCAGTGAGAACTTAGCTTCCTACGAGCAGTACTTC. The encoded protein is CAISENLASYEQYF.

This clonotype was seen a handful of times. This sequence joins TRBV10-3 and TRBJ2-1, with 9 bases matching TRBD1. From germline, CDR1 is ENHRY and CDR2 SYGVKD. After removal of 2 bases from V and 0 bases from J, the junction contained 2 bases not matched to a gene. The CDR3 has 16 amino acids. The CDR3 region has the DNA TGTGCCATCAGTGAGCCGGGACAGGGCTCCTACAATGAGCAGTTCTTC. This gives the protein CAISEPGQGSYNEQFF.

This clonotype was picked up a small number of times. The chain uses TRBV29-1 and TRBJ2-5, with 9 bases aligning to TRBD2. There are 16 residues in the CDR3. The V gene's germline CDR1 is SQVTM and CDR2 ANQGSEA. Trimming took 0 bases from V and 2 from J; bases not matched to a gene: 7. This chain's CDR3 is CSVEDPTSGAQETQYF. CDR3 bases: TGCAGCGTTGAAGACCCGACTAGCGGAGCTCAAGAGACCCAGTACTTC. Filled out from reference TRBV29-1 and TRBJ2-5, the complete variable domain reads SAVISQKPSRDICQRGTSLTIQCQVDSQVTMMFWYRQQPGQSLTLIATANQGSEATYESGFVIDKFPISRPNLTFSTLTVSNMSPEDSSIYLCSVEDPTSGAQETQYFGPGTRLLVL.

This clonotype has more than one count but fewer than ten. The CDR3 here is CASSARATRRTTQYF. The CDR3 nucleotides read TGTGCCAGCAGTGCTCGGGCTACTCGCCGGACGACCCAGTACTTC. The chain couples TRBV25-1 to TRBJ2-5, with unresolved D. The germline V gene has CDR1 MGHDK and CDR2 SYGVNS. The CDR3 is 15 amino acids. V shed 4 bases and J shed 7 bases, with 19 bases lying between them.

The table lists this clonotype with a few counts. The CDR3 region is CASSREASVNTEAFF. The CDR3 nucleotides are TGTGCCAGCAGCCGAGAAGCATCGGTTAACACTGAAGCTTTCTTT. The rearrangement links TRBV7-6 to TRBJ1-1; D not resolved. Germline V gene data show CDR1 as SGHVS and CDR2 as FNYEAQ. This CDR3 has 15 amino acids. V was pared by 5 bases and J by 2 bases, with 15 bases between.

This clonotype has a count of ten or more. This sequence joins TRBV4-2 and TRBJ2-2, with TRBD1 identical over 7 bases. Germline assignment: CDR1 LGHNA and CDR2 YNFKEQ. The CDR3 runs to 16 residues. With V trimmed by 4 bases and J by 2 bases, 7 bases remained unmatched. This chain's CDR3 is CASSRGGQTNTGELFF. In nucleotides, the CDR3 is TGTGCCAGCAGCCGTGGGGGACAGACCAACACCGGGGAGCTGTTTTTT.

This clonotype was detected a few times. This rearrangement joins TRBV12-3 or TRBV12-4 to TRBJ1-2; TRBD1 might be the D (5 bases). The V end lost 4 bases, the J end lost 4 bases, and 10 bases lay between the germline ends. The CDR3 length is 13 residues. CDR3 in amino acids: CASSSRQTYGYTF. CDR3 nucleotide sequence: TGTGCCAGCAGTTCGCGACAGACCTATGGCTACACCTTC.

This clonotype was counted a few times. This chain connects TRBV7-2 to TRBJ1-5; the D gene is possibly TRBD1 (6 bases). Germline CDR1 and CDR2: SGHTA and FQGNSA. This CDR3 comprises 17 residues. V was clipped by 2 bases and J by 9 bases, with 23 bases between them. The CDR3 protein is CASSLIYVGQGKGPQHF. In DNA, the CDR3 is TGTGCCAGCAGCTTAATATATGTCGGGCAGGGGAAAGGGCCCCAGCATTTT.

CDR3 coding DNA: TGTGCCAGCAGTAAAACCTCCGGGACAGTGAATGGCTACACCTTC. As protein: CASSKTSGTVNGYTF. The chain links TRBV6-2 or TRBV6-3 to TRBJ1-2; TRBD1 aligns across 7 bases. CDR3 size: 15 residues. V shed 5 bases and J 6 bases; nucleotides not matched to a gene: 12. The germline V gene encodes CDR1 MNHEY and CDR2 SVGEGT.

The CDR3 protein is CASSVVGGRPLHF. CDR3 in DNA: TGTGCCAGCAGTGTTGTCGGAGGGAGACCCCTCCACTTT. The gene calls are TRBV2 and TRBJ1-6; D is undetermined. V lost 4 bases, J lost 12 bases, and 13 bases lay in between. CDR1 and CDR2 from the germline V gene are SNHLY and FYNNEI. This CDR3 has 13 amino acids.

The chain uses TRBV24-1 and TRBJ2-5, with 9 bases fitting TRBD1. There are 18 residues in the CDR3. Germline V lookup: CDR1 KGHDR, CDR2 SFDVKD. V lost 2 bases and J lost 4; bases outside the gene matches: 13. The CDR3 sequence: CATSDSYGTGFLAETQYF. In nucleotides, the CDR3 is TGTGCCACCAGTGATTCCTACGGGACAGGGTTTCTGGCAGAGACCCAGTACTTC.

This clonotype was found a few times. The CDR3 region has the DNA TGTGCCAGCTCACCAACCGAGGGCAATGAGCAGTTCTTC. It codes for CASSPTEGNEQFF. The chain recombines TRBV18 with TRBJ2-1; possible D gene TRBD2, 5 bases. The CDR3 loop spans 13 amino acids. Germline loops: CDR1 KGHSH, CDR2 LQKENI. Between the trimmed V and J ends, which lost 2 bases and 6 bases, there was a span of 8 bases.

In its sample, this clonotype was seen a few times. The chain couples TRBV4-1 to TRBJ2-7, with D possibly being TRBD2 (6 bases). The CDR3 loop spans 15 amino acids. The germline gives CDR1 MGHRA, CDR2 YSYEKL. The V and J ends lost 1 base and 0 bases respectively, with 10 bases between them. CDR3 protein: CASSQAGTHSYEQYF. CDR3 sequence (DNA): TGCGCCAGCAGCCAAGCCGGGACTCACTCCTACGAGCAGTACTTC.

The V and J genes are TRBV7-9 and TRBJ1-1; D is unclear. Between the trimmed V and J ends, which lost 1 base and 6 bases, there was a span of 12 bases. CDR3 length: 14 residues. From germline, CDR1 is SEHNR and CDR2 FQNEAQ (reference sequence). CDR3 residues: CASSLVSQVPEAFF. The CDR3 DNA is TGTGCCAGCAGCTTAGTCTCCCAGGTCCCTGAAGCTTTCTTT.

This clonotype was seen a handful of times. This chain links TRBV29-1 with TRBJ1-4; D ambiguous. The germline V and J ends were trimmed by 8 bases and 0 bases, with 10 bases remaining between them. Germline V lookup: CDR1 SQVTM, CDR2 ANQGSEA. The CDR3 sequence is 13 residues long. The chain's CDR3 is CSPDGTTNEKLFF. The CDR3 coding sequence is TGCAGCCCCGATGGGACAACTAATGAAAAACTGTTTTTT.

The chain employs TRBV5-1 and TRBJ2-1; D ambiguous. Germline V gene lookup returns CDR1 SGHRS and CDR2 YFSETQ. This CDR3 is built from 13 residues. The germline V and J ends were trimmed by 4 bases and 8 bases, with 13 bases remaining between them. The CDR3 is CASSPTTHYEQFF. In DNA, the CDR3 is TGCGCCAGCAGCCCGACGACACATTATGAGCAGTTCTTC.

The V gene is TRBV5-5, the J gene TRBJ1-5, with TRBD1 identical over 9 bases. From germline, CDR1 is SGHKS and CDR2 YYEKEE (reference sequence). The CDR3 spans 16 residues. V shed 0 bases, J shed 4 bases, and the junction held 5 bases outside the gene matches. The CDR3, as DNA: TGTGCCAGCAGCTTGGCCGAGGGGACAGGGAATCAGCCCCAGCATTTT. It translates to CASSLAEGTGNQPQHF.

The chain employs TRBV7-9 and TRBJ1-1, with D unresolved. Per germline, CDR1 SEHNR and CDR2 FQNEAQ (reference sequence). Trimming pared 3 bases from V and 1 base from J, leaving 9 bases between. There are 14 residues in the CDR3. CDR3 amino acids: CASSFGRQNTEAFF. CDR3 in DNA: TGTGCCAGCAGCTTCGGACGGCAGAACACTGAAGCTTTCTTT. Full variable domain (rest looked up from reference TRBV7-9 and TRBJ1-1): DTGVSQNPRHKITKRGQNVTFRCDPISEHNRLYWYRQTLGQGPEFLTYFQNEAQLEKSRLLSDRFSAERPKGSFSTLEIQRTEQGDSAMYLCASSFGRQNTEAFFGQGTRLTVV.

The chain employs TRBV2 and TRBJ2-7; maybe TRBD1 (6 bases). The V end lost 7 bases, the J end lost 3 bases, and 16 bases lay between the germline ends. The CDR3 is made up of 14 amino acids. Per the germline V gene, CDR1 is SNHLY and CDR2 is FYNNEI. CDR3 in amino acids: CASIDRRINYEQYF. The CDR3 coding sequence is TGTGCCAGCATCGACAGGCGGATCAACTACGAGCAGTACTTC.

This chain connects TRBV7-2 to TRBJ2-1; 9 bases map to TRBD2. The CDR3 sequence is 16 residues long. J was trimmed by 10 bases and V by 1 base; bases with no gene match: 11. Germline CDR1 and CDR2: SGHTA and FQGNSA. The CDR3 coding sequence is TGTGCCAGCAGCTTAGTGCTGGCGGGGGGGCGCGGAGAGCAGTTCTTC. Protein: CASSLVLAGGRGEQFF.

This clonotype showed up just a few times. The chain joins TRBV4-1 to TRBJ2-4; D might be TRBD1 (6 bases). V was shortened by 2 bases and J by 5 bases, with 16 bases between the two germline ends. The CDR3 sequence is 16 residues long. The germline V gene encodes CDR1 MGHRA and CDR2 YSYEKL. CDR3 in DNA: TGCGCCAGCAGCCAACCGGGACACCGGGCCCAAAACATTCAGTACTTC. It yields the protein CASSQPGHRAQNIQYF.

This clonotype was counted only a few times. The CDR3 region has the DNA TGTGCCAGCAGCTTGCGACAGACGACCTACTATGGCTACACCTTC. Translated: CASSLRQTTYYGYTF. The rearrangement links TRBV5-6 to TRBJ1-2; D may be TRBD1 (5 bases). Between the trimmed V and J ends, which lost 1 base and 3 bases, there was a span of 13 bases. This CDR3 spans 15 amino acids. Germline CDR1 is SGHDT and CDR2 is YYEEEE.

This clonotype has more than one count but fewer than ten. This sequence joins TRBV5-6 and TRBJ2-1; the match to TRBD2 covers 12 bases. Germline values: CDR1 SGHDT, CDR2 YYEEEE. Trimming removed 5 bases from V and 4 bases from J; junction bases left unmatched: 7. The CDR3 has 16 amino acids. The CDR3 DNA follows: TGTGCCAGCAGTCCTACTAGCGGGGGGCCTTACAATGAGCAGTTCTTC. It encodes CASSPTSGGPYNEQFF. The variable domain in full, with the rest retrieved from reference TRBV5-6 and TRBJ2-1, is DAGVTQSPTHLIKTRGQQVTLRCSPKSGHDTVSWYQQALGQGPQFIFQYYEEEERQRGNFPDRFSGHQFPNYSSELNVNALLLGDSALYLCASSPTSGGPYNEQFFGPGTRLTVL.

This clonotype came up a few times. The chain joins TRBV3-1 to TRBJ2-1, with D unclear. This CDR3 region has 14 residues. V was clipped by 4 bases and J by 9 bases, with 16 bases between them. The V gene's germline CDR1 is LGHDT and CDR2 YNNKEL (reference sequence). The DNA for the CDR3 is TGTGCCAGCAGCCTTACCGGGCCCGTGGGTGAGCAGTTCTTC. Encoded protein: CASSLTGPVGEQFF.

This clonotype turned up a few times. V and J are TRBV7-9 and TRBJ2-3; D ambiguous. With 1 base removed from V and 0 bases from J, the gap between germline ends came to 5 bases. Germline values: CDR1 SEHNR, CDR2 FQNEAQ (reference sequence). This CDR3 comprises 14 residues. This chain's CDR3 is CASSLDKSTDTQYF. The CDR3 DNA is TGTGCCAGCAGCTTAGACAAGAGCACAGATACGCAGTATTTT.

The table lists this clonotype with a few counts. V usage is TRBV5-1 and J usage is TRBJ2-3; 12 bases fit TRBD2. Germline-derived CDR1 and CDR2 are SGHRS and YFSETQ. J was trimmed by 9 bases and V by 4 bases; bases with no gene match: 12. The CDR3 is made up of 16 amino acids. The CDR3 loop reads CASSPRLAGVPGTQYF. The CDR3 region has the DNA TGCGCCAGCAGCCCCCGACTAGCGGGAGTTCCCGGAACGCAGTATTTT.

This clonotype was picked up a small number of times. The chain has TRBV5-5 and TRBJ1-5, with D maybe TRBD1 (6 bases). Trimming shortened V by 5 bases and J by 0 bases, and 9 bases separated the two germline ends. The length of the CDR3 is 14 residues. Germline values: CDR1 SGHKS, CDR2 YYEKEE (reference sequence). This CDR3 reads CASSYRDSNQPQHF. CDR3 sequence (DNA): TGTGCCAGCAGTTACAGGGATAGCAATCAGCCCCAGCATTTT.

V is TRBV5-1 and J is TRBJ2-1; 7 bases fit TRBD2. Germline CDR1 and CDR2: SGHRS and YFSETQ. V gave up 6 bases and J gave up 0 bases; unmatched junction bases: 6. The CDR3 is 15 residues long. The CDR3 sequence: CASTAAGDSYNEQFF. For the CDR3, the DNA is TGCGCCAGCACTGCTGCGGGGGACTCCTACAATGAGCAGTTCTTC.